Below, 18 T cell receptor beta chains from the same sample are listed, as sequenced in a study of siplizumab effects on memory and regulatory T cells. Sequencing was performed with immunoSEQ multiplex PCR; in TCRdb, only in-frame clones are kept and a portion is missing. This table has some 96,000 clones, approximately 91% appearing once. Sequencing input: CD4+ T cells sorted from blood. The receptors stem from a human donor in good health.

The rearrangement joins TRBV9 to TRBJ1-1; D is possibly TRBD1 (5 bases). The CDR3 has 14 amino acids. Germline loops: CDR1 SGDLS, CDR2 YYNGEE. The ends were cut back, 3 bases at V and 1 base at J, with 10 bases in the middle. In DNA form, the CDR3 reads TGTGCCAGCAGCGGCAGACAGACGAACACTGAAGCTTTCTTT. Its protein product is CASSGRQTNTEAFF.

The chain has TRBV5-4 and TRBJ1-3; the match to TRBD1 covers 7 bases. Germline assignment: CDR1 SGHNT and CDR2 YYREEE (reference sequence). V was pared by 0 bases and J by 4 bases, with 13 bases of the junction left unmatched. The CDR3 is 18 amino acids. The CDR3 bases are TGTGCCAGCAGCTTGGCCGGCGGGGGACAGTCCAGAGGAAACACCATATATTTT. It is translated as CASSLAGGGQSRGNTIYF.

The chain carries TRBV10-3 and TRBJ2-3; the match to TRBD2 covers 10 bases. Germline assignment: CDR1 ENHRY and CDR2 SYGVKD. V lost 10 bases to trimming and J lost 0 bases; unmatched junction nucleotides: 4. This CDR3 comprises 14 residues. The CDR3 coding sequence is TGTGCCACCTTAGCGGGGGGTAGCACAGATACGCAGTATTTT. Translated: CATLAGGSTDTQYF.

The chain recombines TRBV14 with TRBJ2-7, with TRBD1 identical over 7 bases. Trimming cost V 4 bases and J 4 bases; bases outside gene matches: 1. This CDR3 comprises 12 residues. Germline values: CDR1 SGHDN, CDR2 FVKESK. The CDR3 bases are TGTGCCAGCAGCCGACAGGGTTACGAGCAGTACTTC. It specifies CASSRQGYEQYF.

This clone was recorded once. CDR3 DNA: TGTGCCAGCAGTTACTTTGGACAGGGGGCGAACACTGAAGCTTTCTTT. Protein sequence: CASSYFGQGANTEAFF. The chain recombines TRBV6-5 with TRBJ1-1; 11 bases match TRBD1. The CDR3 is made up of 16 amino acids. J lost 1 base, V lost 1 base, and 2 bases had no gene match. Germline V lookup: CDR1 MNHEY, CDR2 SVGAGI.

This chain connects TRBV7-9 to TRBJ1-3; D not resolved. CDR3 length equals 16 residues. Germline V CDR1 and CDR2: SEHNR, FQNEAQ (reference sequence). The V end lost 5 bases, the J end lost 0 bases, and 14 bases lay between the germline ends. CDR3: CASSQVGRNSGNTIYF. CDR3 in DNA: TGTGCCAGCAGCCAAGTAGGACGGAACTCTGGAAACACCATATATTTT. Full variable domain (outside the CDR3, taken from reference TRBV7-9 and TRBJ1-3): DTGVSQNPRHKITKRGQNVTFRCDPISEHNRLYWYRQTLGQGPEFLTYFQNEAQLEKSRLLSDRFSAERPKGSFSTLEIQRTEQGDSAMYLCASSQVGRNSGNTIYFGEGSWLTVV.

This clone was seen just once. The chain combines TRBV4-3 with TRBJ1-4; 9 bases are a match to TRBD1. With 5 bases clipped from V and 5 bases from J, the junction kept 9 bases outside the gene matches. Germline V CDR1 and CDR2: LGHNA, YSLEER. There are 16 residues in the CDR3. The CDR3 loop is CASSETGGEKNEKLFF. CDR3 bases: TGCGCCAGCAGCGAAACAGGGGGCGAGAAGAATGAAAAACTGTTTTTT.

The chain has TRBV6-5 and TRBJ2-2; D is tentatively TRBD1 or TRBD2 (5 bases each). The CDR3 is 15 amino acids. Germline lookup yields CDR1 MNHEY and CDR2 SVGAGI. V lost 7 bases, J lost 2 bases, and 14 bases lay in between. The chain's CDR3 is CASKARGPNTGELFF. The CDR3 nucleotides are TGTGCCAGCAAGGCCCGGGGACCAAACACCGGGGAGCTGTTTTTT.

The chain joins TRBV5-5 to TRBJ2-3; 10 bases line up with TRBD2. V lost 1 base to trimming and J lost 4 bases; unmatched junction nucleotides: 3. This CDR3 is 15 amino acids long. Germline V gene sequence: CDR1 SGHKS, CDR2 YYEKEE (reference sequence). CDR3 DNA sequence: TGTGCCAGCAGCTTGAGGACTAGCGGAGCAGATACGCAGTATTTT. Translation: CASSLRTSGADTQYF.

The chain carries TRBV2 and TRBJ2-5, with D possibly being TRBD1 (6 bases). The germline CDR1 and CDR2 sequences are SNHLY and FYNNEI. Trimming took off 3 bases at V and 6 bases at J, with 11 bases between the two ends. The CDR3 runs to 13 residues. CDR3 bases: TGTGCCAGCAGTGATGGACAGCTCAAGACCCAGTACTTC. Protein sequence: CASSDGQLKTQYF.

This clone occurred once. In DNA, the CDR3 is TGTGCCAGCAGTTACTTACCTGAGGGGAATACTGAAGCTTTCTTT. Translating it yields CASSYLPEGNTEAFF. The V and J genes are TRBV6-5 and TRBJ1-1, with D possibly being TRBD1 (5 bases). The germline V gene encodes CDR1 MNHEY and CDR2 SVGAGI. V was shortened by 1 base and J by 5 bases, with 14 bases between the two germline ends. There are 15 residues in the CDR3.

J is TRBJ2-1 and V is TRBV2; TRBD1 matches at 11 bases. Germline V gene sequence: CDR1 SNHLY, CDR2 FYNNEI. V was clipped by 7 bases and J by 8 bases; unmatched bases: 7. The CDR3 spans 14 residues. As DNA, the CDR3 is TGTGCCAGCATGGGACAGGGGGTCGGGGATGAGCAGTTCTTC. Encoded protein: CASMGQGVGDEQFF.

The chain links TRBV4-2 to TRBJ2-1; no firm D call. The CDR3 loop spans 14 amino acids. Germline loops: CDR1 LGHNA, CDR2 YNFKEQ. V dropped 9 bases and J dropped 7 bases, with 19 bases sitting between them. The CDR3 DNA is TGTGCCAGATCTCGGCTCGGGTTTCGGAATGAGCAGTTCTTC. Translation gives CARSRLGFRNEQFF.

This sequence joins TRBV6-5 and TRBJ1-2; maybe TRBD1 (6 bases). The CDR3 totals 12 residues. The V end was cut by 6 bases, the J end by 1 base, with 6 bases between. Germline loops: CDR1 MNHEY, CDR2 SVGAGI. In nucleotides, the CDR3 is TGTGCCAGCAGACAGGGTAACTATGGCTACACCTTC. Translated, it gives CASRQGNYGYTF.

The rearrangement uses TRBV10-3 and TRBJ1-2; 8 nucleotides match TRBD1. J gave up 7 bases and V 4 bases, and 8 bases lay outside the gene matches. The CDR3 runs 14 residues. Germline assignment: CDR1 ENHRY and CDR2 SYGVKD. The CDR3 reads CAISARQGNGGYTF. CDR3 nucleotide sequence: TGTGCCATCAGTGCACGACAGGGGAACGGTGGCTACACCTTC.

The V call is TRBV6-5, the J call TRBJ1-2, with D perhaps matching TRBD1 (5 bases). The germline V gene encodes CDR1 MNHEY and CDR2 SVGAGI. Trimming took 8 bases from V and 2 from J, leaving 15 bases between them. The CDR3 extends over 14 amino acids. CDR3 in amino acids: CASPRTDINYGYTF. In DNA, the CDR3 is TGTGCCAGCCCGCGGACGGACATAAACTATGGCTACACCTTC.

This clone was observed once. The chain combines TRBV7-3 with TRBJ2-1, with 14 bases matching TRBD2. V lost 5 bases to trimming and J lost 8 bases; unmatched junction nucleotides: 2. This CDR3 spans 14 amino acids. The V gene's germline CDR1 is SGHTA and CDR2 FQGTGA. The CDR3 region is CASSPGLAGDEQFF. The DNA of the CDR3 is TGTGCCAGCAGCCCGGGACTAGCGGGGGATGAGCAGTTCTTC.

The chain links TRBV30 to TRBJ2-3; unclear D gene. Germline-derived CDR1 and CDR2 are GTSNPN and SVGIG (reference sequence). V lost 8 bases and J 10 bases, leaving 13 bases between the germline ends. CDR3 length: 10 residues. CDR3 in DNA: TGTGCCCCGGGTATTGGTGCGCAGTATTTT. Its protein product is CAPGIGAQYF.